Below, one TCR beta chain is given with its context. Its antigen remains unidentified. The record originates from a study of OX40 agonist ivuxolimab in advanced cancers. About the study: Enrolled patients in dose escalation had cancers that were hepatocellular carcinoma, melanoma, renal cell or head and neck cancer. People who had prior anti-PD-1, anti-PD-L1 or anti-CTLA-4 therapy could take part, and under 50% had some.

CDR1 MNHNY and CDR2 SVGAGI come from the germline V gene (reference sequence). There are 15 residues in the CDR3. Germline trimming cut 5 bases from V and 6 bases from J; bases unmatched to any gene: 7. Notes on the study in general: Normalized expansion of T-cell clones was also low for some nonresponders.

The protocol was immunoSEQ multiplex PCR, while the TCRdb copy is restricted to in-frame clones and leaves out a portion. Among about 73,000 clones listed, 90% were seen once. The TCR originated in an adult with an advanced solid tumor such as melanoma, head and neck, liver or kidney cancer. V is TRBV6-6 and J is TRBJ1-4; 9 bases line up with TRBD1. This specimen consisted of CD4+ or CD8+ T cells sorted from blood, obtained in a trial of the OX40 agonist ivuxolimab. The CDR3 here is CASSPGQGTDEKLFF. Written as DNA, the CDR3 is TGTGCCAGCAGTCCTGGACAGGGGACTGATGAAAAACTGTTTTTT.